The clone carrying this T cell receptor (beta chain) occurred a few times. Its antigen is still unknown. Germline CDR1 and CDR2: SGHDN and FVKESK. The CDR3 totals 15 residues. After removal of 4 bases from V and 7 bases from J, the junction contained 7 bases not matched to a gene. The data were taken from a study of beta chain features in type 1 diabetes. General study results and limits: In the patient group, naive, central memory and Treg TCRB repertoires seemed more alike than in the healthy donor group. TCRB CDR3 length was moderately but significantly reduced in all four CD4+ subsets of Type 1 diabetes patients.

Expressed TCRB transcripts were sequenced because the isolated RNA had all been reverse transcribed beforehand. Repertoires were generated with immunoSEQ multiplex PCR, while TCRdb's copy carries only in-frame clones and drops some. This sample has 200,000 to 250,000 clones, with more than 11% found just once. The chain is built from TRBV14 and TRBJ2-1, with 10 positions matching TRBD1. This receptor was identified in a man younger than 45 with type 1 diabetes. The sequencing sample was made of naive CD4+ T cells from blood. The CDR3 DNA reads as TGTGCCAGCAGCCGACGGGACAGGGGTGTGAATGAGCAGTTCTTC. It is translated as CASSRRDRGVNEQFF.